There are a few counts of the clone carrying this T cell receptor (beta chain). Its antigen is unidentified. This CDR3 spans 13 amino acids. The germline gives CDR1 MNHNY, CDR2 SVGAGI (reference sequence). V was clipped by 10 bases and J by 2 bases; unmatched bases: 4. This sample stems from a study of response to subunit inactivated influenza vaccine. Notes on the study in general: The study's authors posited that every seasonal influenza vaccination enlists few new T cells.

Each CDR3 protein is one row after TCRdb ran MiXCR on the RT-PCR reads. There are approximately 570,000 distinct CDR3 sequences in the sample; 7.5% to 8.5% occur only once, and 10% to 15% lies in the top ten. Source: PBMCs from blood, taken less than 30 months after vaccination. The receptor was isolated from a man in his fifties or sixties who received an inactivated influenza vaccine. The chain employs TRBV6-6 and TRBJ1-4; 7 positions agree with TRBD1. The CDR3, as DNA: TGTGCCATCAAACAGGGGACTAATGAAAAACTGTTTTTT. Translating gives CAIKQGTNEKLFF.